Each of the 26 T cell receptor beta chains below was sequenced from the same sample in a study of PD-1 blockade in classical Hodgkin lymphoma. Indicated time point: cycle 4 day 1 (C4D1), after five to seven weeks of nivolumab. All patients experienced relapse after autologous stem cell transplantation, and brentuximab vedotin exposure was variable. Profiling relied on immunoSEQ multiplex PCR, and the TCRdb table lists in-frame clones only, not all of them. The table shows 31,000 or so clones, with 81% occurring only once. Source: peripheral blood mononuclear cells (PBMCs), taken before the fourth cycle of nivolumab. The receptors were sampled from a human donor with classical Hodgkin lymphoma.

The CDR3 region is CASSEALQGTEAFF. In DNA form, the CDR3 reads TGTGCCAGCAGTGAAGCTCTTCAGGGCACTGAAGCTTTCTTT. This chain links TRBV2 with TRBJ1-1, with D maybe TRBD1 (5 bases). CDR3 size: 14 residues. V was cut by 0 bases and J by 4 bases, with 9 bases left in between. Germline CDR1 is SNHLY and CDR2 is FYNNEI.

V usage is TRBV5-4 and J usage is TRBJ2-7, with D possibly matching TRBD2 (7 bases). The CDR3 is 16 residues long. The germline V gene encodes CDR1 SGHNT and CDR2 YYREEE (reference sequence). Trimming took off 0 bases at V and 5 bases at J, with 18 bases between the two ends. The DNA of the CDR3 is TGTGCCAGCAGCTTGGCGGGGGGACACCACCCCCACGAGCAGTACGTC. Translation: CASSLAGGHHPHEQYV.

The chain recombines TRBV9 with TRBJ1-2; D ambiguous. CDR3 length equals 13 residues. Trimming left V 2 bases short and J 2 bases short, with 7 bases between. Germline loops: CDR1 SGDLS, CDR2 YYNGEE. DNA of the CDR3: TGTGCCAGCAGCGTGACGGAGAACTATGGCTACACCTTC. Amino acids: CASSVTENYGYTF.

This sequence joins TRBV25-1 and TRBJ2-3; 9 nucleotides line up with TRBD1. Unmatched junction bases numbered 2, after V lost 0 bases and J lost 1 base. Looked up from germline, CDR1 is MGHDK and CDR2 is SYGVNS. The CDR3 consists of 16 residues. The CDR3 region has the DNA TGTGCCAGCAGTGAATATCGGACAGGGGGCACAGATACGCAGTATTTT. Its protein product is CASSEYRTGGTDTQYF.

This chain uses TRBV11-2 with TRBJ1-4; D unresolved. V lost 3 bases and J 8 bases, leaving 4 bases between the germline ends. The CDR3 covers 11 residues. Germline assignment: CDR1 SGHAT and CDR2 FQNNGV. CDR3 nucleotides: TGTGCCAGCAGCTTGGGCGAAAAACTGTTTTTT. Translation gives CASSLGEKLFF.

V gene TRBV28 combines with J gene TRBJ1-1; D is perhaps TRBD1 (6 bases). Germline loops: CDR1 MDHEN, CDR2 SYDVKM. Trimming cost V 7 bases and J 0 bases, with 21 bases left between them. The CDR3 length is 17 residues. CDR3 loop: CASTPFTGMGMNTEAFF. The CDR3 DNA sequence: TGTGCCAGCACCCCCTTCACAGGGATGGGGATGAACACTGAAGCTTTCTTT.

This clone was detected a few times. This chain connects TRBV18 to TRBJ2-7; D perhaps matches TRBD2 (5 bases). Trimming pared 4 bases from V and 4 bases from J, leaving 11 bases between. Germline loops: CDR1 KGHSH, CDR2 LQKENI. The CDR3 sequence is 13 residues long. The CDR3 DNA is TGTGCCAGCTCACTGTCCTCGGGATACGAGCAGTACGTC. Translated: CASSLSSGYEQYV.

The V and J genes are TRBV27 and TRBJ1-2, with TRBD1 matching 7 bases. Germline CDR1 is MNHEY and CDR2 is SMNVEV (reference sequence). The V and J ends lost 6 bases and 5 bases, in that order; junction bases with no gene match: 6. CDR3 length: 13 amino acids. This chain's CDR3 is CASRAGTEYGYTF. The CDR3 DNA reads TGTGCCAGCAGGGCCGGGACAGAGTATGGCTACACCTTC.

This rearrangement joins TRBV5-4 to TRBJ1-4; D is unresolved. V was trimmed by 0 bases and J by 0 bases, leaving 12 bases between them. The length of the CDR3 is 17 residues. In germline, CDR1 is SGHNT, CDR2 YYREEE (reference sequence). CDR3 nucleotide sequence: TGTGCCAGCAGCTTGGGGGCCTCCCGGGCAACTAATGAAAAACTGTTTTTT. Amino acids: CASSLGASRATNEKLFF.

CDR3 sequence reads: CASSRRGGAGAQPQHF. In DNA, the CDR3 is TGTGCCAGCAGCCGCCGGGGTGGGGCAGGGGCCCAGCCCCAGCATTTT. V and J are TRBV27 and TRBJ1-5, with D perhaps matching TRBD1 (6 bases). From germline, CDR1 is MNHEY and CDR2 SMNVEV (reference sequence). The V end was cut by 6 bases, the J end by 7 bases, with 22 bases between. This CDR3 has 16 residues.

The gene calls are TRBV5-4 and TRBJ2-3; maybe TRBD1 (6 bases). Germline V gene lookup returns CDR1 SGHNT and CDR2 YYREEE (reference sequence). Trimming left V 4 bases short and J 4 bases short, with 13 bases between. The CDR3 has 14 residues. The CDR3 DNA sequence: TGTGCCAGCAGCCCAAACAACAGGGCAGATACGCAGTATTTT. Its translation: CASSPNNRADTQYF.

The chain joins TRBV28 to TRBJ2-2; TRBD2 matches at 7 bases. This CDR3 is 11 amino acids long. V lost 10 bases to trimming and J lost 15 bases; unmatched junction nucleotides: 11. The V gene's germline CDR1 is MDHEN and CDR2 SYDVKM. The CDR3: CATRGVGGVFF. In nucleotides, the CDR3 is TGTGCCACCCGCGGCGTGGGGGGGGTGTTTTTT.

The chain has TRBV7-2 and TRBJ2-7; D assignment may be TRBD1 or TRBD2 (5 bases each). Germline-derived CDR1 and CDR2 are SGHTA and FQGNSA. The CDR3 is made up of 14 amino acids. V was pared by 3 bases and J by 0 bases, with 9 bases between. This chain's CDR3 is CASSLGPSSYEQYV. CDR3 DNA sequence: TGTGCCAGCAGCTTGGGACCGAGCTCCTACGAGCAGTACGTC.

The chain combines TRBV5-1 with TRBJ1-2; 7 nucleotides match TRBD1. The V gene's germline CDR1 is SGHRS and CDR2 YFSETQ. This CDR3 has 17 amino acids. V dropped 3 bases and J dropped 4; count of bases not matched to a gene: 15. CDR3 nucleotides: TGCGCCAGCAGCTCGCCTCCGGGACAGCGATTCTCCTATGGCTACACCTTC. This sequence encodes CASSSPPGQRFSYGYTF. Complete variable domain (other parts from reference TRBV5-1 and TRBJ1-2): KAGVTQTPRYLIKTRGQQVTLSCSPISGHRSVSWYQQTPGQGLQFLFEYFSETQRNKGNFPGRFSGRQFSNSRSEMNVSTLELGDSALYLCASSSPPGQRFSYGYTFGSGTRLTVV.

Written as DNA, the CDR3 is TGCGCCAGCAGCCGCAGCGGGGGGGCCTACAATGAGCAGTTCTTC. Protein: CASSRSGGAYNEQFF. This chain links TRBV4-3 with TRBJ2-1, with 10 positions matching TRBD2. J gave up 2 bases and V 4 bases, and 2 bases lay outside the gene matches. Germline CDR1 LGHNA, CDR2 YSLEER. CDR3 length equals 15 residues.

CDR3 sequence reads: CASSLGTGLYGYTF. The CDR3 bases are TGTGCCAGCAGCTTGGGGACAGGACTTTATGGCTACACCTTC. The chain is built from TRBV11-3 and TRBJ1-2; 8 bases fit TRBD1. Germline V gene data show CDR1 as SGHNT and CDR2 as YENEEA. This CDR3 is built from 14 residues. V was clipped by 3 bases and J by 5 bases; unmatched bases: 5.

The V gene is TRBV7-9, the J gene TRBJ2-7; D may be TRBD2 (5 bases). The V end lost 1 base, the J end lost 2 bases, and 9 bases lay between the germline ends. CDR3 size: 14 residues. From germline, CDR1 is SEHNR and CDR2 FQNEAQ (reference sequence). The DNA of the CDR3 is TGTGCCAGCAGCTTAGTGCCGGGAACCTACGAGCAGTACTTC. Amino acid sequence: CASSLVPGTYEQYF.

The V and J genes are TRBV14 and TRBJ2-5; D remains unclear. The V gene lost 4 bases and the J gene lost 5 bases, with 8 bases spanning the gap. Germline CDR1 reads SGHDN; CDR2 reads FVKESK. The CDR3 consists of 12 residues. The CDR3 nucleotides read TGTGCCAGCAGCCCTTTCGGGGAGACCCAGTACTTC. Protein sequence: CASSPFGETQYF.

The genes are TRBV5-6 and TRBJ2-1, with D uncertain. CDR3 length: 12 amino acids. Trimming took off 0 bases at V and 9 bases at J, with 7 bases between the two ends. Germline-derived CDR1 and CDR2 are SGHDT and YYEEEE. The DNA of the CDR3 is TGTGCCAGCAGCTTGGAGTTGGGTGAGCAGTTCTTC. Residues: CASSLELGEQFF.

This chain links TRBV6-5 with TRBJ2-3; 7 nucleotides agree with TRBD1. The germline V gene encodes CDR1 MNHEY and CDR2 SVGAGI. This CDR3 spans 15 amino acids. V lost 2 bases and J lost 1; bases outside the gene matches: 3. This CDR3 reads CASSYDRDGTDTQYF. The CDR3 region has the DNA TGTGCCAGCAGTTACGACAGGGACGGCACAGATACGCAGTATTTT.

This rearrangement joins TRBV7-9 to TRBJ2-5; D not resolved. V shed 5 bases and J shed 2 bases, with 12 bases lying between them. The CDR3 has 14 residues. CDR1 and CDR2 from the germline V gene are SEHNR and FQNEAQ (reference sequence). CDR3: CASSPAHRQETQYF. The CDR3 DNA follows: TGTGCCAGCAGCCCTGCGCACAGACAAGAGACCCAGTACTTC.

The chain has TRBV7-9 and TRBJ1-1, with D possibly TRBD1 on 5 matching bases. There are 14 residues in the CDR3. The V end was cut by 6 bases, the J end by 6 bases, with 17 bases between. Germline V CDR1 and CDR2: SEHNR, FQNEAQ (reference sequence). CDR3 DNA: TGTGCCAGCAGTGAGCCAGGGATTCGTGCTGAAGCTTTCTTT. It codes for CASSEPGIRAEAFF.

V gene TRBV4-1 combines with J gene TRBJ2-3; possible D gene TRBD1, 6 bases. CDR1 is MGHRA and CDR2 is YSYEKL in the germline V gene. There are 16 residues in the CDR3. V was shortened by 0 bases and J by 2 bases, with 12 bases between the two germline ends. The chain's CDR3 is CASSQDQGQITDTQYF. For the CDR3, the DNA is TGCGCCAGCAGCCAAGATCAGGGACAAATCACAGATACGCAGTATTTT.

CDR3 coding DNA: TGTGCCAGCAGCTTAGCGCCGGGACAGCAAGAGACCCAGTACTTC. Protein sequence: CASSLAPGQQETQYF. J is TRBJ2-5 and V is TRBV7-2, with 7 bases that match TRBD1. Germline CDR1 and CDR2: SGHTA and FQGNSA. V shed 0 bases, J shed 2 bases, and the junction held 3 bases outside the gene matches. This CDR3 is built from 15 residues.

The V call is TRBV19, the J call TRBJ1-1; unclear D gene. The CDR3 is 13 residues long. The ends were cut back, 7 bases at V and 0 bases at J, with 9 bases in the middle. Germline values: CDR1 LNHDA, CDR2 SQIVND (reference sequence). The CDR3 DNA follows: TGTGCCAGTAAAGTGGGGATGAACACTGAAGCTTTCTTT. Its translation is CASKVGMNTEAFF. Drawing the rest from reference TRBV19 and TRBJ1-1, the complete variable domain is DGGITQSPKYLFRKEGQNVTLSCEQNLNHDAMYWYRQDPGQGLRLIYYSQIVNDFQKGDIAEGYSVSREKKESFPLTVTSAQKNPTAFYLCASKVGMNTEAFFGQGTRLTVV.

The CDR3 region is CATSAGVNYGYTF. The CDR3 DNA follows: TGTGCCACCTCTGCGGGGGTTAACTATGGCTACACCTTC. This chain uses TRBV18 with TRBJ1-2, with D possibly matching TRBD1 (5 bases). The CDR3 contains 13 residues. V was pared by 10 bases and J by 1 base, with 13 bases between. The germline V gene has CDR1 KGHSH and CDR2 LQKENI.